The 8 T cell receptor beta chains given below trace back to one sample, sequenced in a study of shared clonotypes between healthy human individuals. CD45RO negativity and positive selection for CCR7 defined naive CD8 cells, a population that excluded terminally differentiated effector memory CD45RA+ cells. Here immunoSEQ multiplex PCR was the method, and the copy in TCRdb shows in-frame clones only, minus some. The sample holds hundreds of thousands of clones; about 96% are singletons and the top ten take about 0.12%. What was sequenced was naive CD8+ T cells sorted from blood. These receptors were collected from a woman aged 25-40 years in good health.

J is TRBJ2-7 and V is TRBV2, with TRBD2 identical over 11 bases. Trimming at V came to 10 bases and at J to 1 base, leaving 0 bases not matched to a gene. The germline V gene has CDR1 SNHLY and CDR2 FYNNEI. CDR3 size: 12 residues. The CDR3 region has the DNA TGTGCCACTAGCGGGAGGTCCTACGAGCAGTACTTC. This codes for CATSGRSYEQYF.

The chain uses TRBV15 and TRBJ2-7; D is uncertain. Trimming took 3 bases from V and 0 from J, leaving 12 bases between them. CDR1 and CDR2 from the germline V gene are LNHNV and YYDKDF (reference sequence). The length of the CDR3 is 15 residues. The CDR3 DNA sequence: TGTGCCACCAGCAGCAGGTTAACCCCCTCCTACGAGCAGTACTTC. Translation gives CATSSRLTPSYEQYF.

The J gene is TRBJ2-2, the V gene TRBV29-1; a weak D match, TRBD2 (6 bases). The CDR3 totals 12 residues. Germline V lookup: CDR1 SQVTM, CDR2 ANQGSEA. The CDR3 bases are TGCGTATTTAGCGGGAACACCGGGGAGCTGTTTTTT. As protein: CVFSGNTGELFF.

V and J are TRBV4-1 and TRBJ2-1; no reliable D call. Germline V gene sequence: CDR1 MGHRA, CDR2 YSYEKL. Trimming stripped 1 base from V and 5 bases from J, with 15 bases between. This CDR3 has 16 amino acids. CDR3: CASSQGPRGTHNEQFF. The CDR3 nucleotides read TGCGCCAGCAGCCAAGGTCCGCGTGGAACTCACAATGAGCAGTTCTTC.

The chain combines TRBV5-6 with TRBJ2-3, with 7 bases identical to TRBD2. The length of the CDR3 is 17 residues. CDR1 is SGHDT and CDR2 is YYEEEE in the germline V gene. Trimming at V came to 0 bases and at J to 2 bases, leaving 9 bases not matched to a gene. CDR3 amino acids: CASSLETESGITDTQYF. In nucleotides, the CDR3 is TGTGCCAGCAGCTTGGAGACAGAGAGCGGGATCACAGATACGCAGTATTTT. Looking up the rest from reference TRBV5-6 and TRBJ2-3 gives the full variable domain: DAGVTQSPTHLIKTRGQQVTLRCSPKSGHDTVSWYQQALGQGPQFIFQYYEEEERQRGNFPDRFSGHQFPNYSSELNVNALLLGDSALYLCASSLETESGITDTQYFGPGTRLTVL.

The CDR3 nucleotides are TGTGCCAGTAGTATCTCAGGGCTTGGTCAGCCCCAGCATTTT. It codes for CASSISGLGQPQHF. The rearrangement joins TRBV19 to TRBJ1-5; tentatively, D is TRBD1 (5 bases). The CDR3 runs 14 residues. Germline V lookup: CDR1 LNHDA, CDR2 SQIVND (reference sequence). Trimming pared 3 bases from V and 6 bases from J, leaving 12 bases between.

The chain uses TRBV4-2 and TRBJ2-7; D remains ambiguous. This CDR3 is 15 amino acids long. V was clipped by 2 bases and J by 3 bases, with 14 bases between them. The germline CDR1 and CDR2 sequences are LGHNA and YNFKEQ. The CDR3 bases are TGTGCCAGCAGCCAACAGTCAGTAACGGGCTACGAGCAGTACTTC. Translation: CASSQQSVTGYEQYF.

The chain recombines TRBV2 with TRBJ2-5; D not certain. V gave up 4 bases and J gave up 0 bases, with 3 bases separating them. Germline CDR1 SNHLY, CDR2 FYNNEI. The CDR3 runs to 12 residues. The CDR3 loop is CASSGDQETQYF. For the CDR3, the DNA is TGTGCCAGCAGTGGAGACCAAGAGACCCAGTACTTC.